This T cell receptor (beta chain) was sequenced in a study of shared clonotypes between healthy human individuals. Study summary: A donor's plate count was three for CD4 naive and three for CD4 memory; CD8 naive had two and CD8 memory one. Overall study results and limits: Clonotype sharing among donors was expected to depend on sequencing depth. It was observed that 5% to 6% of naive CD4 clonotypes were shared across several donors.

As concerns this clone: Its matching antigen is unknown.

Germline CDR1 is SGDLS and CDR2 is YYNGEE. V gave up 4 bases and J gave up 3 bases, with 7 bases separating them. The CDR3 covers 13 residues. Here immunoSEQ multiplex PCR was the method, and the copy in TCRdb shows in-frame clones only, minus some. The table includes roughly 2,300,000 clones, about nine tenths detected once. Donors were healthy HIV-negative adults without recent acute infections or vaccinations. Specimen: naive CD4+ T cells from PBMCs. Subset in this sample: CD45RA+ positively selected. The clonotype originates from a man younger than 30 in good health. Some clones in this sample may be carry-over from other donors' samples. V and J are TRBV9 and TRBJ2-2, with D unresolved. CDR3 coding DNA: TGTGCCAGCAGCCAACAAGACACCGGGGAGCTGTTTTTT. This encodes CASSQQDTGELFF.